Each of the 5 T cell receptor beta chains below was sequenced from the same sample in a study of early T cells in non-severe SARS-CoV-2 infection (dated by TCRdb to the early 2020s). Library preparation used 5' RACE. Data came from a NextSeq 500. TCRdb's own reprocessing of the public reads used fastp at Q25 and MiXCR and kept productive beta chains. All rows with the same CDR3 protein become a single entry with the most common DNA and genes. The sample records roughly 99,000 distinct CDR3 sequences, approximately 10% of which are singletons. Jointly, the top ten make up 6.5% to 8% of the sample. The material sequenced was whole blood. Receptor source: an adult who was a healthcare worker with PCR-confirmed SARS-CoV-2 infection or an uninfected control (not recorded which).

This clonotype was seen ten or more times. This chain links TRBV5-1 with TRBJ2-5, with D perhaps TRBD2 (6 bases). The CDR3 length is 15 residues. Per germline, CDR1 SGHRS and CDR2 YFSETQ. Between the trimmed V and J ends, which lost 0 bases and 1 base, there was a span of 10 bases. For the CDR3, the DNA is TGCGCCAGCAGCTTGGAATCCGGGGGCCAAGAGACCCAGTACTTC. Translating it yields CASSLESGGQETQYF.

This clonotype was seen repeatedly, ten times or more. The chain uses TRBV12-3 or TRBV12-4 and TRBJ2-5; 8 bases align to TRBD1. The CDR3 is made up of 15 amino acids. J gave up 4 bases and V 5 bases, and 9 bases lay outside the gene matches. This chain's CDR3 is CASSGRTGRRETQYF. The CDR3 DNA is TGTGCCAGCAGTGGAAGGACAGGGAGGAGAGAGACCCAGTACTTC.

This clonotype occurred many times. The chain is built from TRBV15 and TRBJ2-1; 8 nucleotides line up with TRBD2. From germline, CDR1 is LNHNV and CDR2 YYDKDF (reference sequence). V gave up 1 base and J gave up 8 bases; unmatched junction bases: 16. This CDR3 has 18 residues. CDR3 region: CATSRGRSLGLGWDEQFF. The DNA of the CDR3 is TGTGCCACCAGCAGAGGGAGGTCCCTGGGACTAGGATGGGATGAGCAGTTCTTC.

This clonotype was found many times. J is TRBJ2-7 and V is TRBV6-6, with D possibly TRBD2 on 6 matching bases. The CDR3 runs to 17 residues. V gave up 2 bases and J gave up 4 bases, with 21 bases separating them. Germline values: CDR1 MNHNY, CDR2 SVGAGI (reference sequence). CDR3 in amino acids: CASSYGIGRGSAYEQYF. The CDR3 DNA reads as TGTGCCAGCAGTTACGGCATCGGTCGGGGGAGTGCTTACGAGCAGTACTTC.

At least ten counts were recorded for this clonotype. This chain connects TRBV4-1 to TRBJ2-1, with TRBD1 matching over 7 bases. Germline values: CDR1 MGHRA, CDR2 YSYEKL. The junction had 11 bases not matched to a gene; V was cut back by 0 bases and J by 0 bases. CDR3 length: 19 residues. Here the CDR3 reads CASSQDFPNAGGSYNEQFF. DNA for the CDR3: TGCGCCAGCAGCCAAGATTTCCCGAATGCAGGGGGCTCCTACAATGAGCAGTTCTTC.